The clone carrying this T cell receptor (beta chain) was recorded at least ten times. The antigen is unknown. A second PCR of about 6 to 11 cycles used a sample-barcoded 5' primer and a J-beta primer mix. The template-switch adaptor, which had 12 random nucleotides, put a tag on each cDNA molecule. TCRdb processed the 5' RACE reads anew with MiXCR; each CDR3 protein has one entry. The profile shows 1.5 million to 2 million distinct CDR3 sequences, 28% of them singletons. This sample is part of a study of blood T cells in healthy people across ages. Study-wide findings and caveats: Since the PBMCs were unsorted, naive and antigen-experienced cells could not be conclusively compared. While age rose, TCR beta diversity per million T cells dropped in a roughly linear way.

This CDR3 comprises 13 residues. Looked up from germline, CDR1 is SNHLY and CDR2 is FYNNEI. V trimming: 4 bases; J trimming: 8 bases; junction bases outside the gene matches: 4. Sequences were obtained from blood. This chain connects TRBV2 to TRBJ1-2; 10 bases fit TRBD1. The receptor was isolated from a woman in her 30s in good health. The CDR3 loop reads CASSATGGDGYTF. The CDR3 nucleotides are TGTGCCAGCAGTGCGACAGGGGGCGACGGCTACACCTTC.